The 9 T cell receptor beta chains in this list originate from one sample, sequenced in a study of cytomegalovirus exposure and HLA in healthy donors. Produced via immunoSEQ multiplex PCR; TCRdb's table is partial and in-frame only. The sample lists around 300,000 clones, 65% to 90% seen once, with approximately 1% in the top ten. Sequenced material: PBMCs. Receptor source: a woman aged 18-30 years in good health and CMV-seronegative.

The sample holds one count of this clone. The chain recombines TRBV7-2 with TRBJ1-1, with D possibly TRBD1 on 5 matching bases. V lost 1 base, J lost 11 bases, and 17 bases lay in between. The CDR3 extends over 14 amino acids. Per germline, CDR1 SGHTA and CDR2 FQGNSA. The CDR3 region is CASSLDGAGRVAFF. The CDR3, as DNA: TGTGCCAGCAGCTTAGACGGGGCAGGGAGGGTGGCTTTCTTT.

This CDR3 reads CSVIFPEETQYF. The CDR3 DNA is TGCAGCGTTATCTTTCCTGAAGAGACCCAGTACTTC. This chain connects TRBV29-1 to TRBJ2-5; D call uncertain. The CDR3 sequence is 12 residues long. V was clipped by 5 bases and J by 3 bases, with 10 bases between them. In germline, CDR1 is SQVTM, CDR2 ANQGSEA.

The rearrangement joins TRBV4-3 to TRBJ1-2; D might be TRBD1 (5 bases). The CDR3 is 15 amino acids. Trimming took off 1 base at V and 8 bases at J, with 17 bases between the two ends. From germline, CDR1 is LGHNA and CDR2 YSLEER. CDR3 DNA sequence: TGCGCCAGCAGCCAAGTCGCCGGGGGAGAAGAAGGCTACACCTTC. Protein sequence: CASSQVAGGEEGYTF.

V gene TRBV9 combines with J gene TRBJ2-1; 15 nucleotides align to TRBD2. This CDR3 has 20 amino acids. After removal of 4 bases from V and 6 bases from J, the junction contained 17 bases not matched to a gene. CDR1 is SGDLS, CDR2 YYNGEE, per germline. The CDR3 here is CASSSRTSGGADSSRNEQFF. For the CDR3, the DNA is TGTGCCAGCAGCTCTCGGACTAGCGGGGGGGCAGATTCTTCTCGCAATGAGCAGTTCTTC.

CDR3 amino acids: CASSLHSGGAGNEQYF. The CDR3 DNA follows: TGTGCCAGCAGCTTACATAGCGGGGGGGCCGGGAACGAGCAGTACTTC. The J gene is TRBJ2-7, the V gene TRBV11-3; 11 positions match TRBD2. The CDR3 totals 16 residues. The ends lost 2 bases at V and 5 bases at J; junction bases unmatched: 8. Germline V gene sequence: CDR1 SGHNT, CDR2 YENEEA.

The chain links TRBV4-3 to TRBJ1-2, with TRBD1 matching over 9 bases. V shed 4 bases, J shed 1 base, and the junction held 4 bases outside the gene matches. Germline assignment: CDR1 LGHNA and CDR2 YSLEER. The CDR3 consists of 15 residues. CDR3 protein: CASSRDRVLNYGYTF. The CDR3 nucleotides are TGCGCCAGCAGCCGGGACAGGGTACTTAACTATGGCTACACCTTC.

The J gene is TRBJ1-1, the V gene TRBV7-8; D is perhaps TRBD1 (6 bases). Germline CDR1 is SGHVS and CDR2 is FQNEAQ. Trimming took off 5 bases at V and 1 base at J, with 20 bases between the two ends. CDR3 size: 17 residues. The CDR3 reads CASSAWTAREGNTEAFF. The CDR3 DNA reads as TGTGCCAGCAGCGCGTGGACAGCCCGGGAGGGGAACACTGAAGCTTTCTTT.

This clone was observed a single time. This rearrangement joins TRBV14 to TRBJ1-2; 8 bases match TRBD1. This CDR3 is built from 17 residues. Trimming took 0 bases from V and 4 from J; bases not matched to a gene: 10. Germline loops: CDR1 SGHDN, CDR2 FVKESK. CDR3 residues: CASSQDLGQGFAYGYTF. Here the CDR3 DNA reads TGTGCCAGCAGCCAAGATCTCGGACAGGGATTCGCCTATGGCTACACCTTC.

J is TRBJ1-2 and V is TRBV10-1; D unclear. V lost 2 bases, J lost 0 bases, and 4 bases lay in between. The CDR3 spans 13 residues. CDR1 and CDR2 from the germline V gene are WNHNN and SYGVQD (reference sequence). The CDR3 DNA sequence: TGCGCCAGCAGTGAGCAGACTAACTATGGCTACACCTTC. Protein product: CASSEQTNYGYTF.